This TCR beta chain was observed in a study of blood T cell repertoires in COVID-19. Method: immunoSEQ multiplex PCR; TCRdb's copy keeps in-frame clones and lacks some. The sample gives about 230,000 clones, around 83% of which show up once; 6.5% to 9% is in the top ten. A few counts support this clone. The sample was peripheral blood. The receptor was derived from a woman in her forties or fifties with acute or convalescent COVID-19.

The CDR3 loop is CASSYSHSGGSDTQYF. CDR3 in DNA: TGTGCCAGCAGTTACTCCCATAGCGGGGGGTCAGATACGCAGTATTTT. The V and J genes are TRBV6-2 or TRBV6-3 and TRBJ2-3; 10 bases agree with TRBD2. Germline V lookup: CDR1 MNHEY, CDR2 SVGEGT. The junction had 4 bases not matched to a gene; V was cut back by 0 bases and J by 4 bases. CDR3 length: 16 residues.